These 25 T cell receptor beta chains were all obtained from the same sample, sequenced in a study of blood T cell repertoires in COVID-19. Measured with immunoSEQ multiplex PCR; TCRdb has only the in-frame clones, and not every one. The data hold roughly 120,000 clones, with less than 85% observed a single time. Sequencing was carried out using peripheral blood. All receptors come from a human donor in a cohort sampled during active or convalescent COVID-19.

As to this clone: In the same sample, other DNA sequences code for this CDR3. The genes are TRBV19 and TRBJ2-7; TRBD2 matches 9 bases. Germline CDR1 is LNHDA and CDR2 is SQIVND (reference sequence). V shed 3 bases and J 3 bases; nucleotides not matched to a gene: 6. This CDR3 comprises 15 residues. The CDR3 nucleotides are TGTGCCAGTAGTATTTCACTAGCGGGTTTCTACGAGCAGTACTTC. This translates into CASSISLAGFYEQYF.

This chain joins TRBV7-9 and TRBJ1-2; 10 positions match TRBD1. The V and J ends lost 3 bases and 7 bases, in that order; junction bases with no gene match: 8. Germline assignment: CDR1 SEHNR and CDR2 FQNEAQ (reference sequence). The CDR3 has 15 residues. For the CDR3, the DNA is TGTGCCAGCAGCTTTTCTTCAGGGACAGGGGTTGGCTACACCTTC. Its translation: CASSFSSGTGVGYTF.

This clone is a singleton in its sample. V and J are TRBV2 and TRBJ1-4; D is perhaps TRBD1 (5 bases). CDR1 is SNHLY and CDR2 is FYNNEI in the germline V gene. The CDR3 runs to 15 residues. V lost 6 bases, J lost 3 bases, and 14 bases lay in between. The CDR3 loop reads CASRDRGLSNEKLFF. In DNA, the CDR3 is TGTGCCAGCAGGGACCGGGGACTATCTAATGAAAAACTGTTTTTT.

V gene TRBV6-1 combines with J gene TRBJ2-1, with D hard to call. CDR1 is MNHNS, CDR2 SASEGT, per germline. The CDR3 consists of 14 residues. Trimming removed 2 bases from V and 5 bases from J, with 10 bases in between. CDR3 region: CASSEIWADNEQFF. As DNA, the CDR3 is TGTGCCAGCAGTGAAATCTGGGCAGACAATGAGCAGTTCTTC.

The V gene is TRBV19, the J gene TRBJ2-2; a weak D match, TRBD1 (5 bases). There are 14 residues in the CDR3. Germline V gene sequence: CDR1 LNHDA, CDR2 SQIVND (reference sequence). Trimming took 3 bases from V and 4 from J, leaving 9 bases between them. The CDR3 loop reads CASSISGITGELFF. DNA of the CDR3: TGTGCCAGTAGTATCTCAGGGATCACCGGGGAGCTGTTTTTT.

The genes are TRBV7-3 and TRBJ2-3, with TRBD2 matching 7 bases. The V and J ends lost 5 bases and 4 bases, in that order; junction bases with no gene match: 21. The CDR3 covers 19 residues. Per the germline V gene, CDR1 is SGHTA and CDR2 is FQGTGA. DNA for the CDR3: TGTGCCAGCAGCCTCCGGGGACGATTAGCGGGCGGTTCTCCAGATACGCAGTATTTT. Protein: CASSLRGRLAGGSPDTQYF.

This clone occurred once. As DNA, the CDR3 is TGTGCCAGCAGTTACGGCAGCGGGAGGGCGTTGGGGTCCAAAAACATTCAGTACTTC. It is translated as CASSYGSGRALGSKNIQYF. The chain links TRBV6-2 or TRBV6-3 to TRBJ2-4, with 10 nucleotides matching TRBD2. V lost 2 bases to trimming and J lost 2 bases; unmatched junction nucleotides: 12. The CDR3 loop spans 19 amino acids. Germline CDR1 is MNHEY and CDR2 is SVGEGT.

The chain combines TRBV2 with TRBJ1-5; weak D call: TRBD1 (6 bases). The germline V gene encodes CDR1 SNHLY and CDR2 FYNNEI. Deletions cut 6 bases from V and 2 bases from J, with 14 bases between. The CDR3 loop spans 15 amino acids. The CDR3 spells CASRDRAGGNQPQHF. DNA of the CDR3: TGTGCCAGCAGAGATAGGGCAGGGGGCAATCAGCCCCAGCATTTT.

This clone was picked up a small number of times. V gene TRBV7-8 combines with J gene TRBJ2-7; the D gene is possibly TRBD1 (8 bases). V lost 6 bases to trimming and J lost 6 bases, with 30 bases between them. Germline loops: CDR1 SGHVS, CDR2 FQNEAQ. The CDR3 runs 18 residues. The CDR3 bases are TGTGCCAGCAGTTCAGCGCCCTCACCCAACAGGGGGGGAGGCGAGCAGTACTTC. Residues: CASSSAPSPNRGGGEQYF.

The chain recombines TRBV18 with TRBJ2-7; possible D gene TRBD1, 5 bases. In germline, CDR1 is KGHSH, CDR2 LQKENI. V gave up 0 bases and J gave up 7 bases, with 16 bases separating them. The CDR3 covers 15 residues. This CDR3 reads CASSPPQGTLREQYF. The CDR3 nucleotides read TGTGCCAGCTCACCACCGCAGGGAACACTACGAGAGCAGTACTTC. The full variable domain, in which reference TRBV18 and TRBJ2-7 provide the parts outside the CDR3, is NAGVMQNPRHLVRRRGQEARLRCSPMKGHSHVYWYRQLPEEGLKFMVYLQKENIIDESGMPKERFSAEFPKEGPSILRIQQVVRGDSAAYFCASSPPQGTLREQYFGPGTRLTVT.

The V call is TRBV7-2, the J call TRBJ2-1; 13 bases are a match to TRBD2. The trim removed 3 bases at V and 2 bases at J, leaving 4 bases unmatched. This CDR3 has 17 residues. Germline V gene lookup returns CDR1 SGHTA and CDR2 FQGNSA. This CDR3 is CASSFSGLAGAYNEQFF. Here the CDR3 DNA reads TGTGCCAGCAGCTTCTCCGGACTAGCGGGGGCCTACAATGAGCAGTTCTTC.

The rearrangement joins TRBV5-8 to TRBJ1-1, with D perhaps matching TRBD1 (6 bases). There are 12 residues in the CDR3. Trimming removed 2 bases at V and 8 bases at J, with 10 bases between. CDR1 SGHTS and CDR2 YDEGEE come from the germline V gene. The CDR3 bases are TGTGCCAGCAGCTTTTTCAGGGGCGAAGCTTTCTTT. Amino acids: CASSFFRGEAFF.

The chain has TRBV5-1 and TRBJ1-1, with a possible D match to TRBD1 (5 bases). There are 14 residues in the CDR3. CDR1 is SGHRS, CDR2 YFSETQ, per germline. Trimming took off 3 bases at V and 3 bases at J, with 12 bases between the two ends. The CDR3 sequence is CASSWGRQDTEAFF. DNA for the CDR3: TGCGCCAGCAGCTGGGGGAGGCAAGACACTGAAGCTTTCTTT.

This clone came up a few times. This chain uses TRBV4-3 with TRBJ2-7; 9 bases are a match to TRBD1. The CDR3 is made up of 17 amino acids. Germline V gene sequence: CDR1 LGHNA, CDR2 YSLEER. J gave up 0 bases and V 2 bases, and 8 bases lay outside the gene matches. The CDR3: CASSQSLRDRDSYEQYF. The CDR3 DNA follows: TGCGCCAGCAGCCAATCCCTACGGGACAGGGACTCCTACGAGCAGTACTTC.

This sequence joins TRBV7-9 and TRBJ2-5; possible D gene TRBD2, 6 bases. Germline V lookup: CDR1 SEHNR, CDR2 FQNEAQ (reference sequence). The CDR3 contains 12 residues. V lost 6 bases and J 5 bases, leaving 10 bases between the germline ends. The CDR3 nucleotides are TGTGCCAGCAGTTCAGGGAGGGAGACCCAGTACTTC. It encodes CASSSGRETQYF.

In this sample, this clone turned up once. This rearrangement joins TRBV2 to TRBJ2-1; 9 bases match TRBD1. This CDR3 is built from 14 residues. Germline CDR1 is SNHLY and CDR2 is FYNNEI. Trimming took 7 bases from V and 4 from J; bases not matched to a gene: 5. CDR3 coding DNA: TGTGCCAGCAATAGACAGGGGGTTTACAATGAGCAGTTCTTC. Residues: CASNRQGVYNEQFF.

This clone appeared a few times. The chain couples TRBV14 to TRBJ1-1, with unresolved D. CDR1 and CDR2 (germline): SGHDN, FVKESK. The CDR3 totals 12 residues. V dropped 8 bases and J dropped 1 base, with 8 bases sitting between them. The CDR3 reads CASQRRNTEAFF. Here the CDR3 DNA reads TGTGCCAGCCAGAGGAGGAACACTGAAGCTTTCTTT. Drawing the rest from reference TRBV14 and TRBJ1-1, the complete variable domain is EAGVTQFPSHSVIEKGQTVTLRCDPISGHDNLYWYRRVMGKEIKFLLHFVKESKQDESGMPNNRFLAERTGGTYSTLKVQPAELEDSGVYFCASQRRNTEAFFGQGTRLTVV.

This clone was picked up many times. This chain joins TRBV5-6 and TRBJ2-7; TRBD1 aligns across 7 bases. This CDR3 is built from 16 residues. V shed 3 bases and J 1 base; nucleotides not matched to a gene: 10. CDR1 SGHDT and CDR2 YYEEEE come from the germline V gene. The CDR3 DNA reads TGTGCCAGCAGCTCGACAGGGTCCTATGGGTCCTACGAGCAGTACTTC. It codes for CASSSTGSYGSYEQYF.

The chain couples TRBV10-3 to TRBJ1-2, with a possible D match to TRBD1 (5 bases). This CDR3 is 13 amino acids long. Germline CDR1 is ENHRY and CDR2 is SYGVKD. Between the trimmed V and J ends, which lost 0 bases and 4 bases, there was a span of 6 bases. The DNA of the CDR3 is TGTGCCATCAGTGAGTCGGGGGGCTATGGCTACACCTTC. Translated, it gives CAISESGGYGYTF.

The chain has TRBV18 and TRBJ2-5; 7 positions match TRBD1. The CDR3 sequence is 14 residues long. Trimming cost V 5 bases and J 2 bases; bases outside gene matches: 5. Looked up from germline, CDR1 is KGHSH and CDR2 is LQKENI. DNA of the CDR3: TGTGCCAGCTCATACCGGGACAGACAAGAGACCCAGTACTTC. Its translation: CASSYRDRQETQYF. The full variable domain, with the rest looked up from reference TRBV18 and TRBJ2-5, is NAGVMQNPRHLVRRRGQEARLRCSPMKGHSHVYWYRQLPEEGLKFMVYLQKENIIDESGMPKERFSAEFPKEGPSILRIQQVVRGDSAAYFCASSYRDRQETQYFGPGTRLLVL.

The chain recombines TRBV24-1 with TRBJ2-1; TRBD2 matches 15 bases. Trimming took 5 bases from V and 7 from J; bases not matched to a gene: 5. CDR3 size: 16 residues. Germline values: CDR1 KGHDR, CDR2 SFDVKD. DNA for the CDR3: TGTGCCACCAGTGGGGGACTAGCGGGAGGCCCTAATGAGCAGTTCTTC. It codes for CATSGGLAGGPNEQFF.

The CDR3 coding sequence is TGTGCCAGCAGCCAAGATCGACGACGTTCCGGGAGGATGTCCCAAGAGACCCAGTACTTC. This gives the protein CASSQDRRRSGRMSQETQYF. This chain joins TRBV4-2 and TRBJ2-5, with 7 bases aligning to TRBD2. The junction had 17 bases not matched to a gene; V was cut back by 0 bases and J by 1 base. Germline-derived CDR1 and CDR2 are LGHNA and YNFKEQ. The CDR3 extends over 20 amino acids.

The chain carries TRBV5-1 and TRBJ2-1; 8 nucleotides line up with TRBD1. Unmatched junction bases numbered 5, after V lost 1 base and J lost 8 bases. CDR1 and CDR2 from the germline V gene are SGHRS and YFSETQ. The CDR3 runs 14 residues. CDR3 residues: CASSLKQGGHEQFF. CDR3 DNA: TGCGCCAGCAGCTTGAAACAGGGGGGCCATGAGCAGTTCTTC.

V usage is TRBV5-4 and J usage is TRBJ2-7, with 11 bases aligning to TRBD1. J gave up 4 bases and V 0 bases, and 6 bases lay outside the gene matches. CDR1 is SGHNT, CDR2 YYREEE, per germline (reference sequence). The CDR3 runs to 16 residues. CDR3 protein: CASSLGGQGARYEQYF. Here the CDR3 DNA reads TGTGCCAGCAGCTTGGGAGGACAGGGGGCGCGTTACGAGCAGTACTTC. The full variable domain, its missing parts supplied by reference TRBV5-4 and TRBJ2-7, is ETGVTQSPTHLIKTRGQQVTLRCSSQSGHNTVSWYQQALGQGPQFIFQYYREEENGRGNFPPRFSGLQFPNYSSELNVNALELDDSALYLCASSLGGQGARYEQYFGPGTRLTVT.

The chain recombines TRBV19 with TRBJ2-5; 11 bases map to TRBD2. The CDR3 is 16 residues long. V shed 5 bases and J 7 bases; nucleotides not matched to a gene: 12. Germline V gene sequence: CDR1 LNHDA, CDR2 SQIVND (reference sequence). CDR3 sequence (DNA): TGTGCCAGTAGTCGTGAACTAGCGGGGGCCCGAGGGACCCAGTACTTC. Amino acid sequence: CASSRELAGARGTQYF.